These 6 T cell receptor beta chains share one sample of origin, sequenced in a study of cytomegalovirus exposure and HLA in healthy donors. The PCR had 60 Vbeta and 13 Jbeta primers. Generated by immunoSEQ multiplex PCR, the TCRdb table keeps only in-frame clones and is missing some. The sample has some 150,000 clones, around 80% seen once; the top ten hold less than 3.5%. Sequenced: PBMCs. The receptors originated from a woman under 40 in good health and CMV-seronegative.

This clone was seen only once. The J gene is TRBJ1-2, the V gene TRBV6-4; D might be TRBD1 (5 bases). CDR3 size: 15 residues. V was shortened by 2 bases and J by 1 base, with 11 bases between the two germline ends. Per the germline V gene, CDR1 is MRHNA and CDR2 is SNTAGT. DNA of the CDR3: TGTGCCAGCAGTGACCCGGGGGTATATAACTATGGCTACACCTTC. Translation: CASSDPGVYNYGYTF.

This chain links TRBV9 with TRBJ1-5; perhaps TRBD1 as D (5 bases). V was clipped by 3 bases and J by 2 bases, with 12 bases between them. The CDR3 covers 15 residues. Germline CDR1 reads SGDLS; CDR2 reads YYNGEE. This CDR3 reads CASSGGMGGNQPQHF. The CDR3 DNA reads TGTGCCAGCAGCGGCGGGATGGGGGGCAATCAGCCCCAGCATTTT.

This chain links TRBV28 with TRBJ2-3, with D possibly matching TRBD2 (6 bases). Germline CDR1 reads MDHEN; CDR2 reads SYDVKM. Deletions cut 7 bases from V and 1 base from J, with 12 bases between. CDR3 size: 14 residues. CDR3 nucleotides: TGTGCCAGCAACTCACCGGGGGGCACAGATACGCAGTATTTT. Translation gives CASNSPGGTDTQYF.

This clone was detected once. The V call is TRBV4-1, the J call TRBJ2-7; 12 bases are shared with TRBD1. The length of the CDR3 is 15 residues. Germline V CDR1 and CDR2: MGHRA, YSYEKL. The J segment lost 6 bases and the V segment lost 2 bases, leaving 5 bases of the junction unmatched. CDR3: CASSQTGTGGFEQYF. CDR3 bases: TGCGCCAGCAGCCAAACCGGGACAGGGGGCTTCGAGCAGTACTTC.

The chain couples TRBV5-1 to TRBJ2-3, with 12 bases fitting TRBD1. The CDR3 has 16 amino acids. V shed 3 bases, J shed 6 bases, and the junction held 8 bases outside the gene matches. Germline CDR1 is SGHRS and CDR2 is YFSETQ. CDR3: CASSYRDRGPADTQYF. The CDR3 nucleotides are TGCGCCAGCAGCTACCGGGACAGGGGGCCGGCGGATACGCAGTATTTT.

About this clone itself: The germline gene is not matched at one end of the junction; a read error may be the cause. This sequence joins TRBV7-9 and TRBJ2-7; TRBD1 aligns across 11 bases. CDR1 and CDR2 (germline): SEHNR, FQNEAQ (reference sequence). The CDR3 consists of 15 residues. CDR3 sequence: CSSSLWGQGVYEQYF. As DNA, the CDR3 is TGTTCCAGCAGCCTTTGGGGACAGGGGGTCTACGAGCAGTACTTC.